The 30 T cell receptor beta chains reported below all come from one sample, sequenced in a study of cytomegalovirus exposure and HLA in healthy donors (dated by TCRdb to about 2017). Libraries were constructed by the immunoSEQ multiplex PCR assay. The multiplex PCR relied on a mix of 60 forward primers for TCR Vbeta segments and 13 reverse primers for TCR Jbeta segments. This is the immuneACCESS table as TCRdb keeps it, with only in-frame sequences that have V and J called. A part of the clones is gone; compared with another copy, unresolved V genes explain less than half, and the rest is unexplained. The sample includes 80,000 to 100,000 clones, with less than 70% observed a single time. Around 1.3% of the sample goes to the ten largest clones. The sample taken for sequencing was PBMCs. The receptors here all came from a female donor in good health and CMV-seronegative.

V gene TRBV11-2 combines with J gene TRBJ2-1; the match to TRBD2 covers 9 bases. CDR3 size: 16 residues. The V gene end was trimmed by 4 bases and the J gene end by 3 bases; junction bases not matched to a gene: 7. Germline V gives CDR1 SGHAT, CDR2 FQNNGV. CDR3 amino acids: CASSSVAGVDYNEQFF. The CDR3 DNA sequence: TGTGCCAGCAGCTCCGTAGCGGGAGTGGACTACAATGAGCAGTTCTTC.

The genes are TRBV11-2 and TRBJ2-2; D may be TRBD2 (7 bases). The CDR3 extends over 14 amino acids. V was clipped by 3 bases and J by 8 bases, with 13 bases between them. Germline V lookup: CDR1 SGHAT, CDR2 FQNNGV. Written as DNA, the CDR3 is TGTGCCAGCAGCTTCAACAGGGAGGGTGGGGAGCTGTTTTTT. Amino acids: CASSFNREGGELFF. Supplemented by reference TRBV11-2 and TRBJ2-2, the full variable domain reads EAGVAQSPRYKIIEKRQSVAFWCNPISGHATLYWYQQILGQGPKLLIQFQNNGVVDDSQLPKDRFSAERLKGVDSTLKIQPAKLEDSAVYLCASSFNREGGELFFGEGSRLTVL.

The genes are TRBV11-2 and TRBJ2-3, with 14 positions matching TRBD2. The trim removed 1 base at V and 4 bases at J, leaving 4 bases unmatched. Germline V CDR1 and CDR2: SGHAT, FQNNGV. This CDR3 has 17 amino acids. The CDR3 reads CASSLVGLAGVADTQYF. The CDR3 DNA follows: TGTGCCAGCAGCTTAGTGGGACTAGCGGGAGTGGCAGATACGCAGTATTTT.

The chain has TRBV7-2 and TRBJ2-3, with D perhaps TRBD2 (6 bases). From germline, CDR1 is SGHTA and CDR2 FQGNSA. The V gene lost 7 bases and the J gene lost 1 base, with 24 bases spanning the gap. The CDR3 extends over 18 amino acids. The CDR3 DNA sequence: TGTGCCAGCAAATATCGCCCAATTGGGGAGGATGGCACAGATACGCAGTATTTT. Residues: CASKYRPIGEDGTDTQYF.

The V and J genes are TRBV6-5 and TRBJ1-2, with D maybe TRBD1 (6 bases). The CDR3 is made up of 15 amino acids. Germline V gives CDR1 MNHEY, CDR2 SVGAGI. With 1 base removed from V and 3 bases from J, the gap between germline ends came to 12 bases. The CDR3 DNA follows: TGTGCCAGCAGTTACTATAAACAGGGCCACTATGGCTACACCTTC. Amino acid sequence: CASSYYKQGHYGYTF.

The V call is TRBV7-9, the J call TRBJ1-5; D call uncertain. Trimming pared 6 bases from V and 9 bases from J, leaving 12 bases between. The CDR3 is 12 amino acids. CDR1 SEHNR and CDR2 FQNEAQ come from the germline V gene (reference sequence). In DNA form, the CDR3 reads TGTGCCAGCAGGCGACTCGGTGGGCCCCAGCATTTT. It yields the protein CASRRLGGPQHF.

The chain uses TRBV18 and TRBJ1-4; D is possibly TRBD1 (6 bases). Between the trimmed V and J ends, which lost 4 bases and 3 bases, there was a span of 12 bases. CDR1 and CDR2 (germline): KGHSH, LQKENI. CDR3 size: 15 residues. The CDR3 is CASSLNRAPNEKLFF. The CDR3 DNA reads TGTGCCAGCTCACTTAACAGGGCACCTAATGAAAAACTGTTTTTT.

The chain links TRBV29-1 to TRBJ2-5, with a weak D call TRBD1 (5 bases). Trimming pared 4 bases from V and 1 base from J, leaving 10 bases between. The CDR3 extends over 13 amino acids. CDR1 is SQVTM, CDR2 ANQGSEA, per germline. CDR3: CSVGGRTQETQYF. The CDR3 bases are TGCAGCGTTGGGGGCAGGACCCAAGAGACCCAGTACTTC.

The J gene is TRBJ2-2, the V gene TRBV7-3; tentatively, D is TRBD2 (6 bases). Per germline, CDR1 SGHTA and CDR2 FQGTGA. V was clipped by 2 bases and J by 0 bases, with 10 bases between them. CDR3 length equals 16 residues. The CDR3 DNA follows: TGTGCCAGCAGCTTAGGAGGGATAGCGAACACCGGGGAGCTGTTTTTT. This translates into CASSLGGIANTGELFF.

This clone has just a few counts. Other DNA sequences in this sample translate to the same CDR3. The chain recombines TRBV5-6 with TRBJ2-7; tentative D call: TRBD1 (6 bases). The CDR3 contains 12 residues. The V gene's germline CDR1 is SGHDT and CDR2 YYEEEE. Trimming took 4 bases from V and 3 from J, leaving 8 bases between them. CDR3 sequence reads: CASSLQGYEQYF. CDR3 sequence (DNA): TGTGCCAGCAGCCTACAGGGCTACGAGCAGTACTTC.

The chain links TRBV19 to TRBJ1-2; TRBD1 aligns across 7 bases. The CDR3 runs to 12 residues. In germline, CDR1 is LNHDA, CDR2 SQIVND (reference sequence). V lost 6 bases, J lost 5 bases, and 3 bases stayed unmatched. The CDR3: CASRGTVYGYTF. The CDR3 DNA follows: TGTGCCAGTAGAGGGACAGTTTATGGCTACACCTTC.

This chain links TRBV6-1 with TRBJ2-2; 8 nucleotides align to TRBD2. Germline V gene sequence: CDR1 MNHNS, CDR2 SASEGT. The V segment lost 4 bases and the J segment 4 bases; nucleotides outside the gene matches: 5. The CDR3 totals 15 residues. The CDR3 DNA is TGTGCCAGCAGTGGGCTAGCGGGCCGCACCGGGGAGCTGTTTTTT. Translation: CASSGLAGRTGELFF.

This clone has just a few counts. V and J are TRBV4-2 and TRBJ2-2, with TRBD2 as a possible D gene (6 bases). Trimming removed 5 bases from V and 5 bases from J, with 21 bases in between. The CDR3 spans 17 residues. Germline V gives CDR1 LGHNA, CDR2 YNFKEQ. The CDR3, as DNA: TGTGCCAGCAGCTTATCCGGGACTGAGTGGGAAACCGGGGAGCTGTTTTTT. As protein: CASSLSGTEWETGELFF.

A few counts support this clone. This sequence joins TRBV7-6 and TRBJ2-1; unclear D gene. The V and J ends lost 0 bases and 5 bases respectively, with 5 bases between them. This CDR3 is 13 amino acids long. Germline CDR1 reads SGHVS; CDR2 reads FNYEAQ. For the CDR3, the DNA is TGTGCCAGCAGCTTAGCCCCAGACAATGAGCAGTTCTTC. Encoded protein: CASSLAPDNEQFF.

The chain is built from TRBV30 and TRBJ1-3, with TRBD1 as a possible D gene (6 bases). The CDR3 consists of 15 residues. Germline V gene sequence: CDR1 GTSNPN, CDR2 SVGIG (reference sequence). Trimming took 5 bases from V and 0 from J, leaving 14 bases between them. CDR3 in amino acids: CAWVGASRSGNTIYF. The DNA for the CDR3 is TGTGCCTGGGTGGGGGCCAGCCGCTCTGGAAACACCATATATTTT. The variable domain in full, completed from reference TRBV30 and TRBJ1-3, reads SQTIHQWPATLVQPVGSPLSLECTVEGTSNPNLYWYRQAAGRGLQLLFYSVGIGQISSEVPQNLSASRPQDRQFILSSKKLLLSDSGFYLCAWVGASRSGNTIYFGEGSWLTVV.

This clone was observed a handful of times. This chain uses TRBV7-2 with TRBJ2-5; TRBD2 matches at 9 bases. Unmatched junction bases numbered 3, after V lost 2 bases and J lost 5 bases. Germline V gives CDR1 SGHTA, CDR2 FQGNSA. The CDR3 consists of 14 residues. CDR3 in amino acids: CASSLSGGTETQYF. In DNA form, the CDR3 reads TGTGCCAGCAGCTTAAGCGGGGGGACGGAGACCCAGTACTTC.

This clone was counted only a few times. The V gene is TRBV14, the J gene TRBJ1-2, with TRBD1 as a possible D gene (6 bases). V lost 1 base, J lost 4 bases, and 13 bases lay in between. Germline V CDR1 and CDR2: SGHDN, FVKESK. The CDR3 covers 15 residues. In nucleotides, the CDR3 is TGTGCCAGCAGCCAAGTTTTGGGGGCGGCCTATGGCTACACCTTC. Its translation: CASSQVLGAAYGYTF.

This chain links TRBV7-9 with TRBJ1-2, with 8 bases aligning to TRBD1. Germline CDR1 reads SEHNR; CDR2 reads FQNEAQ (reference sequence). This CDR3 contains 15 residues. After removal of 2 bases from V and 4 bases from J, the junction contained 6 bases not matched to a gene. The CDR3 here is CASSLSGQGAYGYTF. The DNA for the CDR3 is TGTGCCAGCAGCTTATCAGGTCAGGGGGCCTATGGCTACACCTTC.

This chain links TRBV11-3 with TRBJ2-5; D possibly corresponds to TRBD2 (5 bases). Germline V gene lookup returns CDR1 SGHNT and CDR2 YENEEA. The V end lost 5 bases, the J end lost 11 bases, and 12 bases lay between the germline ends. The CDR3 extends over 11 amino acids. The CDR3 sequence: CASSTGVGQYF. Here the CDR3 DNA reads TGTGCCAGCAGCACCGGGGTCGGGCAGTACTTC.

The chain is built from TRBV7-9 and TRBJ2-7; D unclear. V dropped 4 bases and J dropped 5 bases, with 15 bases sitting between them. Germline V gives CDR1 SEHNR, CDR2 FQNEAQ (reference sequence). The CDR3 is made up of 14 amino acids. The CDR3 nucleotides read TGTGCCAGCAGCTCAACTTTGGTGCTACACGAGCAGTACTTC. Translation: CASSSTLVLHEQYF. Filled out from reference TRBV7-9 and TRBJ2-7, the complete variable domain reads DTGVSQNPRHKITKRGQNVTFRCDPISEHNRLYWYRQTLGQGPEFLTYFQNEAQLEKSRLLSDRFSAERPKGSFSTLEIQRTEQGDSAMYLCASSSTLVLHEQYFGPGTRLTVT.

The chain links TRBV5-4 to TRBJ2-7, with 9 positions matching TRBD1. The V segment lost 4 bases and the J segment 2 bases; nucleotides outside the gene matches: 7. Looked up from germline, CDR1 is SGHNT and CDR2 is YYREEE (reference sequence). CDR3 length: 15 amino acids. The CDR3 loop reads CASSKRQGGAYEQYF. The CDR3 coding sequence is TGTGCCAGCAGCAAAAGACAGGGGGGCGCCTACGAGCAGTACTTC.

The chain is built from TRBV10-3 and TRBJ2-4; D gene ambiguous. Germline-derived CDR1 and CDR2 are ENHRY and SYGVKD. The CDR3 consists of 16 residues. With 0 bases removed from V and 2 bases from J, the gap between germline ends came to 11 bases. The CDR3 bases are TGTGCCATCAGTGAGTCCGCGGCAGTCCCCAAAAACATTCAGTACTTC. Translation gives CAISESAAVPKNIQYF.

The CDR3 protein is CASSTRTSGGGQFF. For the CDR3, the DNA is TGTGCCAGCAGCACCCGGACTAGCGGAGGGGGGCAGTTCTTC. The rearrangement joins TRBV5-8 to TRBJ2-1; 10 bases match TRBD2. Germline assignment: CDR1 SGHTS and CDR2 YDEGEE. The trim removed 4 bases at V and 12 bases at J, leaving 10 bases unmatched. The CDR3 is made up of 14 amino acids.

There are a few counts of this clone. The chain has TRBV30 and TRBJ2-5; 9 bases map to TRBD2. Germline lookup yields CDR1 GTSNPN and CDR2 SVGIG (reference sequence). Unmatched junction bases numbered 16, after V lost 6 bases and J lost 5 bases. The CDR3 totals 16 residues. CDR3 protein: CACTGASGTRGETQYF. The CDR3 DNA reads as TGTGCCTGCACGGGGGCTAGCGGGACCAGGGGGGAGACCCAGTACTTC.

The V gene is TRBV5-1, the J gene TRBJ2-1, with 14 bases fitting TRBD2. The CDR3 loop spans 18 amino acids. Per the germline V gene, CDR1 is SGHRS and CDR2 is YFSETQ. V was pared by 4 bases and J by 0 bases, with 6 bases of the junction left unmatched. Here the CDR3 reads CASSTPGTSGSSYNEQFF. In DNA, the CDR3 is TGCGCCAGCAGCACCCCCGGGACTAGCGGGAGCTCCTACAATGAGCAGTTCTTC.

This clone was counted only a few times. The CDR3 spells CASSIGTGYGYTF. CDR3 in DNA: TGTGCCAGTAGTATAGGGACAGGGTATGGCTACACCTTC. This chain joins TRBV19 and TRBJ1-2; 8 bases match TRBD1. This CDR3 is 13 amino acids long. Germline assignment: CDR1 LNHDA and CDR2 SQIVND (reference sequence). The V segment lost 1 base and the J segment 5 bases; nucleotides outside the gene matches: 0.

Note on this clone: The junction does not match germline at one end; this may be a read error. This chain connects TRBV7-7 to TRBJ2-5, with D possibly TRBD1 on 6 matching bases. The CDR3 runs to 16 residues. Germline V CDR1 and CDR2: SSHAT, FNYEAQ (reference sequence). The CDR3 loop reads CASSSATGLNQETQYF. Written as DNA, the CDR3 is TGTGCTAGCAGCTCCGCGACAGGACTCAACCAAGAGACCCAGTACTTC.

The chain has TRBV4-1 and TRBJ1-1; no firm D call. The CDR3 has 15 residues. Germline loops: CDR1 MGHRA, CDR2 YSYEKL. The germline V and J ends were trimmed by 3 bases and 1 base, with 12 bases remaining between them. The CDR3 nucleotides are TGCGCCAGCAGCCAGGCCCGACGGGGGAACACTGAAGCTTTCTTT. Translation gives CASSQARRGNTEAFF.

The rearrangement uses TRBV19 and TRBJ1-2, with 7 bases lining up with TRBD1. Unmatched junction bases numbered 11, after V lost 5 bases and J lost 8 bases. The CDR3 spans 14 residues. Germline CDR1 is LNHDA and CDR2 is SQIVND (reference sequence). In nucleotides, the CDR3 is TGTGCCAGTAGTTCACAGGGGTTTCTAGGGGGCTACACCTTC. Amino acid sequence: CASSSQGFLGGYTF.

V usage is TRBV18 and J usage is TRBJ1-1; D is ambiguous. Germline loops: CDR1 KGHSH, CDR2 LQKENI. The CDR3 has 14 amino acids. Deletions cut 6 bases from V and 0 bases from J, with 11 bases between. CDR3 residues: CASSQQTMNTEAFF. CDR3 coding DNA: TGTGCCAGCTCGCAACAGACCATGAACACTGAAGCTTTCTTT.